By sample share, the clone carrying this TCR beta chain is medium-sized (0.01 to 0.1%). Its antigen is unidentified. TCR beta CDR3 amplification from genomic DNA was performed by two-round multiplex PCR. Primers specific to each TRBV and TRBJ gene drove first-round PCR. TCRdb reprocessed the multiplex PCR reads via MiXCR and lists one record per CDR3 protein. The sample yields about 12,000 distinct CDR3 sequences, about 51% seen once. The entry originates in a study of prognosis after radiotherapy for stage I lung cancer. Study-wide background: The authors enrolled stage I non-small cell lung cancer patients between April 2018 and January 2019. The biologically effective dose of the SBRT radiotherapy was at least 100 Gy, given over 3 to 5 fractions. Each non-small cell lung cancer patient was deemed medically inoperable.

Regarding the study as a whole: There were reportedly differences in TRBV and TRBJ gene usage between patients with and without metastases.

The CDR3 consists of 14 residues. Trimming cost V 1 base and J 8 bases, with 11 bases left between them. The germline V gene has CDR1 KGHDR and CDR2 SFDVKD. The chain couples TRBV24-1 to TRBJ2-1, with D perhaps TRBD1 (6 bases). This clonotype was obtained from a donor over 45 with non-small cell lung cancer. The sequenced sample was PBMCs, obtained before or after stereotactic body radiation therapy (not recorded which). In DNA form, the CDR3 reads TGTGCCACCAGTGATTTCCCAGGGGCAGATGAGCAGTTCTTC. Its protein is CATSDFPGADEQFF.